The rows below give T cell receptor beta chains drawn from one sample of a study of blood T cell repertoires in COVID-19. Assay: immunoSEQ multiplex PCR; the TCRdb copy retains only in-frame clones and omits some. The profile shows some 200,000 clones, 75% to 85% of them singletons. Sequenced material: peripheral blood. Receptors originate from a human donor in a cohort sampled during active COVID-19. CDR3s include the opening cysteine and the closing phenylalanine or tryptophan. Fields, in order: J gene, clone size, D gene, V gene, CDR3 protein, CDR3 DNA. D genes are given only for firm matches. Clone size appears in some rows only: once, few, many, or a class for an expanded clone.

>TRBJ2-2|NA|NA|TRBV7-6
CASSLARGLLGTGELFF
TGTGCCAGCAGCTTAGCGAGAGGGTTATTGGGCACCGGGGAGCTGTTTTTT
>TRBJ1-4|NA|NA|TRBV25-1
CASSNGKLFF
TGTGCCAGCAGTAACGGAAAACTGTTTTTT
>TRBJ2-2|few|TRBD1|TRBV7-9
CASRPTGTVNTGELFF
TGTGCCAGCAGGCCCACCGGGACAGTAAACACCGGGGAGCTGTTTTTT
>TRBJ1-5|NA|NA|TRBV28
CASKTGSGPQHF
TGTGCCAGCAAGACAGGCTCCGGGCCCCAGCATTTT
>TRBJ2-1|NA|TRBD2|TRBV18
CASSSLRDYHEQFF
TGTGCCAGCTCATCACTCCGGGACTACCATGAGCAGTTCTTC
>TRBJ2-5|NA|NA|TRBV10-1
CASSETHRETQYF
TGCGCCAGCAGTGAGACCCACCGGGAGACCCAGTACTTC
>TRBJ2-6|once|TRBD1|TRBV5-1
CASSLQPGTGGSGANVLTF
TGCGCCAGCAGCTTACAACCCGGGACAGGGGGCTCTGGGGCCAACGTCCTGACTTTC
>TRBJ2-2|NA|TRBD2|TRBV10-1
CASSLRRLARNTGELFF
TGCGCCAGCAGTCTCCGCCGACTAGCGAGGAACACCGGGGAGCTGTTTTTT
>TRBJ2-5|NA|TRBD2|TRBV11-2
CASSPNPSGSPFLETQYF
TGTGCCAGCAGCCCAAATCCTAGCGGAAGCCCCTTTTTGGAGACCCAGTACTTC
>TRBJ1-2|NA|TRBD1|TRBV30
CAWKDGRGYGYTF
TGTGCCTGGAAGGATGGCAGGGGGTATGGCTACACCTTC
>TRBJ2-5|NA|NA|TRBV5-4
CASSLSPIAVQETQYF
TGTGCCAGCAGCTTGTCGCCTATAGCGGTTCAAGAGACCCAGTACTTC
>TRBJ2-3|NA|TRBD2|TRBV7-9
CASSLSRRGRLGDTQYF
TGTGCCAGCAGCTTATCACGGCGCGGGAGGCTGGGAGATACGCAGTATTTT
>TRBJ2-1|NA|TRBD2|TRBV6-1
CASSDPSGSLYNEQFF
TGTGCCAGCAGTGACCCTAGCGGTTCACTCTACAATGAGCAGTTCTTC
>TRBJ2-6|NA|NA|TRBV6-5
CASSLGGGGANVLTF
TGTGCCAGCAGTCTGGGAGGTGGTGGGGCCAACGTCCTGACTTTC
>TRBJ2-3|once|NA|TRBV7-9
CASSLREASTDTQYF
TGTGCCAGCAGCTTAAGGGAGGCAAGCACAGATACGCAGTATTTT
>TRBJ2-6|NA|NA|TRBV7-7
CASSPGTRSGANVLTF
TGTGCTAGCAGCCCCGGGACTCGCTCTGGGGCCAACGTCCTGACTTTC
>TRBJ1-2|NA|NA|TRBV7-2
CASSLDRIYGYTF
TGTGCCAGCAGCTTAGACAGAATCTATGGCTACACCTTC
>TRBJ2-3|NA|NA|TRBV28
CASSPFGTDTQYF
TGTGCCAGCAGTCCCTTTGGCACAGATACGCAGTATTTT
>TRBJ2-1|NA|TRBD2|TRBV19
CASTLGGSGNNEQFF
TGTGCCAGTACCCTTGGAGGTAGCGGGAACAATGAGCAGTTCTTC
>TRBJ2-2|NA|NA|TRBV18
CASSRETGELFF
TGTGCCAGCTCACGGGAGACCGGGGAGCTGTTTTTT
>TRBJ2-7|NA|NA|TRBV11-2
CASSFVDSSYEQYF
TGTGCCAGCAGCTTCGTCGACAGCTCCTACGAGCAGTACTTC
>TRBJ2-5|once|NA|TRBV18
CASSPPDSQRTQYF
TGTGCCAGCTCACCCCCGGACAGTCAGAGGACCCAGTACTTC